This passage covers 30 T cell receptor beta chains from one sample sequenced in a study of cytomegalovirus exposure and HLA in healthy donors. The PCR contained 60 Vbeta and 13 Jbeta primers. Profiling relied on immunoSEQ multiplex PCR, and the TCRdb table lists in-frame clones only, not all of them. The table records around 120,000 clones, around 70% of them present only once. Sequenced: PBMCs. The source is a young man in good health and CMV-seropositive.

V gene TRBV13 combines with J gene TRBJ2-5; D perhaps matches TRBD1 (5 bases). CDR3 length: 15 residues. CDR1 is PRHDT, CDR2 FYEKMQ, per germline (reference sequence). The V and J ends lost 1 base and 4 bases respectively, with 13 bases between them. CDR3 residues: CASSLVPQGRETQYF. As DNA, the CDR3 is TGTGCCAGCAGCTTAGTGCCTCAGGGCCGAGAGACCCAGTACTTC.

The rearrangement joins TRBV27 to TRBJ2-3, with 7 bases fitting TRBD2. With V trimmed by 2 bases and J by 3 bases, 5 bases remained unmatched. The CDR3 is 15 residues long. Germline V gene data show CDR1 as MNHEY and CDR2 as SMNVEV (reference sequence). The CDR3 nucleotides are TGTGCCAGCAGTTTACTAGCGGTGGGGACAGATACGCAGTATTTT. This sequence encodes CASSLLAVGTDTQYF.

The V gene is TRBV27, the J gene TRBJ2-1, with TRBD1 matching over 8 bases. V gave up 1 base and J gave up 14 bases; unmatched junction bases: 19. The CDR3 runs to 17 residues. Germline-derived CDR1 and CDR2 are MNHEY and SMNVEV (reference sequence). CDR3 loop: CASSLLGSRGLKEGKFF. The CDR3 DNA reads TGTGCCAGCAGTTTATTAGGGTCCAGGGGGCTTAAAGAGGGGAAGTTCTTC.

This clone was seen just once. This chain links TRBV7-3 with TRBJ1-1, with D possibly being TRBD1 (6 bases). The CDR3 is 14 amino acids. V gave up 0 bases and J gave up 7 bases, with 12 bases separating them. The germline V gene has CDR1 SGHTA and CDR2 FQGTGA. As DNA, the CDR3 is TGTGCCAGCAGCTTAACTGCAGGGGCAGATGAAGCTTTCTTT. The encoded protein is CASSLTAGADEAFF.

V and J are TRBV5-1 and TRBJ2-7; 7 nucleotides agree with TRBD1. Germline CDR1 and CDR2: SGHRS and YFSETQ. The ends lost 0 bases at V and 2 bases at J; junction bases unmatched: 8. The CDR3 is 16 residues long. Here the CDR3 reads CASSLDRGTGAYEQYF. In nucleotides, the CDR3 is TGCGCCAGCAGCTTGGACAGGGGCACAGGGGCCTACGAGCAGTACTTC.

As for this clone: Sequence at one end of the junction differs from germline and may be a read error. V is TRBV27 and J is TRBJ2-1, with TRBD2 matching over 10 bases. There are 13 residues in the CDR3. The germline CDR1 and CDR2 sequences are MNHEY and SMNVEV (reference sequence). The CDR3 reads CASRLLAGSFLVF. Written as DNA, the CDR3 is TGTGCCAGCAGGCTACTAGCGGGATCTTTTCTGGTCTTC.

The J gene is TRBJ2-3, the V gene TRBV11-3, with unresolved D. Germline values: CDR1 SGHNT, CDR2 YENEEA. Between the trimmed V and J ends, which lost 2 bases and 7 bases, there was a span of 13 bases. The CDR3 consists of 14 residues. CDR3 region: CASSLITTPHTQYF. As DNA, the CDR3 is TGTGCCAGCAGCTTAATAACGACTCCGCATACGCAGTATTTT.

As regards this clone: Sequence at one end of the junction differs from germline and may be a read error. This chain joins TRBV7-3 and TRBJ1-1, with a possible D match to TRBD1 (5 bases). CDR3 length: 15 residues. Germline V gene lookup returns CDR1 SGHTA and CDR2 FQGTGA. The CDR3 reads CASSLDGHPSSEASF. Here the CDR3 DNA reads TGTGCCAGCAGCTTGGACGGACACCCTTCGTCTGAAGCTTCCTTT. Filled out from reference TRBV7-3 and TRBJ1-1, the complete variable domain reads GAGVSQTPSNKVTEKGKYVELRCDPISGHTALYWYRQSLGQGPEFLIYFQGTGAADDSGLPNDRFFAVRPEGSVSTLKIQRTERGDSAVYLCASSLDGHPSSEASFGQGTRLTVV.

V gene TRBV6-5 combines with J gene TRBJ2-7; D is possibly TRBD1 (6 bases). Germline assignment: CDR1 MNHEY and CDR2 SVGAGI. V lost 0 bases and J lost 0, with 12 bases in between. This CDR3 has 16 amino acids. The CDR3 reads CASSYSLRQDSYEQYF. DNA of the CDR3: TGTGCCAGCAGTTACTCCCTTAGACAGGACTCCTACGAGCAGTACTTC.

About this clone itself: Germline is not matched at one junction end, which may reflect a read error. The rearrangement links TRBV7-7 to TRBJ2-1, with D maybe TRBD2 (5 bases). CDR1 is SSHAT, CDR2 FNYEAQ, per germline (reference sequence). CDR3 length: 13 residues. CDR3 loop: CASSPQLAQNPFF. CDR3 in DNA: TGTGCTAGCAGTCCCCAGCTAGCTCAAAATCCGTTCTTC.

The V and J genes are TRBV18 and TRBJ1-5; TRBD1 might be the D (5 bases). This CDR3 is 14 amino acids long. Looked up from germline, CDR1 is KGHSH and CDR2 is LQKENI. V was trimmed by 3 bases and J by 7 bases, leaving 13 bases between them. The CDR3: CASSPGVGGQPQHF. Written as DNA, the CDR3 is TGTGCCAGCTCACCCGGGGTCGGGGGACAGCCCCAGCATTTT.

The V call is TRBV9, the J call TRBJ1-1; perhaps TRBD1 as D (5 bases). CDR1 and CDR2 from the germline V gene are SGDLS and YYNGEE. The germline V and J ends were trimmed by 1 base and 7 bases, with 11 bases remaining between them. This CDR3 has 13 amino acids. CDR3 nucleotide sequence: TGTGCCAGCAGCGTATGGGGGGAGGGTGAAGCTTTCTTT. It specifies CASSVWGEGEAFF.

The chain carries TRBV15 and TRBJ2-7; a weak D match, TRBD1 (6 bases). V shed 2 bases and J shed 0 bases, with 14 bases lying between them. CDR1 and CDR2 (germline): LNHNV, YYDKDF (reference sequence). The CDR3 runs to 16 residues. CDR3 coding DNA: TGTGCCACCAGCAGATTTGCAGGGGATCGCTCCTACGAGCAGTACTTC. It specifies CATSRFAGDRSYEQYF.

In this sample, this clone turned up a few times. The genes are TRBV7-9 and TRBJ1-1; TRBD1 matches 9 bases. Losses at the gene ends were 5 bases for V and 4 bases for J; bases not matched to a gene: 5. The CDR3 runs 14 residues. The V gene's germline CDR1 is SEHNR and CDR2 FQNEAQ (reference sequence). CDR3 loop: CASSQTGGITEAFF. The CDR3 DNA reads TGTGCCAGCAGCCAAACAGGGGGCATCACTGAAGCTTTCTTT.

This rearrangement joins TRBV19 to TRBJ1-1; D gene uncertain. This CDR3 has 13 amino acids. Germline CDR1 and CDR2: LNHDA and SQIVND (reference sequence). The V gene lost 1 base and the J gene lost 3 bases, with 6 bases spanning the gap. Here the CDR3 reads CASSIGLDTEAFF. As DNA, the CDR3 is TGTGCCAGTAGTATAGGGCTGGACACTGAAGCTTTCTTT.

The gene calls are TRBV15 and TRBJ2-7; 11 nucleotides line up with TRBD1. CDR1 is LNHNV and CDR2 is YYDKDF in the germline V gene (reference sequence). The trim removed 3 bases at V and 4 bases at J, leaving 11 bases unmatched. This CDR3 spans 17 amino acids. The CDR3 reads CATSRRGFGQGAYEQYF. The CDR3 nucleotides read TGTGCCACCAGCAGGAGGGGGTTTGGACAGGGGGCGTACGAGCAGTACTTC.

The CDR3 loop reads CASSWGTAYNEQFF. Written as DNA, the CDR3 is TGTGCCAGCAGCTGGGGGACAGCGTACAATGAGCAGTTCTTC. This chain uses TRBV5-4 with TRBJ2-1, with 7 bases lining up with TRBD1. Trimming cost V 3 bases and J 4 bases; bases outside gene matches: 4. This CDR3 has 14 residues. Germline lookup yields CDR1 SGHNT and CDR2 YYREEE (reference sequence).

This clone appeared a few times. The chain has TRBV23-1 and TRBJ2-7; 13 bases line up with TRBD2. TRBV23-1 is an ORF, with its function uncertain. The CDR3 runs to 17 residues. J lost 3 bases, V lost 0 bases, and 5 bases had no gene match. The CDR3 nucleotides are TGCGCCAGCAGTCAATCGCCCCGACTAGCGGGAGGCTACGAGCAGTACTTC. Its translation is CASSQSPRLAGGYEQYF.

V usage is TRBV5-1 and J usage is TRBJ1-1; 10 bases map to TRBD1. Germline loops: CDR1 SGHRS, CDR2 YFSETQ. This CDR3 has 14 residues. V shed 4 bases, J shed 4 bases, and the junction held 4 bases outside the gene matches. CDR3 in amino acids: CASSNRTGGTEAFF. The CDR3 coding sequence is TGCGCCAGCAGCAATCGGACAGGGGGCACTGAAGCTTTCTTT.

This chain joins TRBV7-8 and TRBJ2-7, with a weak D call TRBD1 (5 bases). The CDR3 sequence is 13 residues long. CDR1 and CDR2 from the germline V gene are SGHVS and FQNEAQ. Trimming cost V 1 base and J 5 bases, with 9 bases left between them. CDR3 sequence reads: CASSLEARDEQYF. The DNA for the CDR3 is TGTGCCAGCAGCTTAGAGGCCAGGGACGAGCAGTACTTC.

The V call is TRBV11-3, the J call TRBJ2-1, with a weak D call TRBD1 (6 bases). V gave up 2 bases and J gave up 6 bases, with 20 bases separating them. In germline, CDR1 is SGHNT, CDR2 YENEEA. The CDR3 spans 17 residues. In DNA, the CDR3 is TGTGCCAGCAGCTTAAGGATTTCGTTAAAGGACAGCAATGAGCAGTTCTTC. Its translation: CASSLRISLKDSNEQFF. Combining the CDR3 with reference TRBV11-3 and TRBJ2-1 gives the whole variable domain EAGVVQSPRYKIIEKKQPVAFWCNPISGHNTLYWYLQNLGQGPELLIRYENEEAVDDSQLPKDRFSAERLKGVDSTLKIQPAELGDSAVYLCASSLRISLKDSNEQFFGPGTRLTVL.

V usage is TRBV4-3 and J usage is TRBJ2-1, with D perhaps matching TRBD1 (6 bases). The CDR3 has 15 residues. V gave up 4 bases and J gave up 2 bases, with 12 bases separating them. Germline V gene sequence: CDR1 LGHNA, CDR2 YSLEER. In DNA, the CDR3 is TGCGCCAGCAGCCCGCAGACAGGCCCCTACAATGAGCAGTTCTTC. As protein: CASSPQTGPYNEQFF.

The chain combines TRBV5-1 with TRBJ1-1; D is unresolved. Trimming took off 4 bases at V and 1 base at J, with 11 bases between the two ends. CDR3 length: 14 residues. Per the germline V gene, CDR1 is SGHRS and CDR2 is YFSETQ. The CDR3 DNA sequence: TGCGCCAGCAGCCACACCTCGGGGAACACTGAAGCTTTCTTT. This codes for CASSHTSGNTEAFF.

J is TRBJ2-3 and V is TRBV28; possible D gene TRBD2, 7 bases. This CDR3 is built from 15 residues. Germline V gene lookup returns CDR1 MDHEN and CDR2 SYDVKM. The V end was cut by 3 bases, the J end by 7 bases, with 17 bases between. DNA of the CDR3: TGTGCCAGCAGTTTTCTCCGGGGGGCGGGGTATACGCAGTATTTT. Translation gives CASSFLRGAGYTQYF.

This chain links TRBV25-1 with TRBJ2-7; 7 positions agree with TRBD2. Germline V gene data show CDR1 as MGHDK and CDR2 as SYGVNS. The CDR3 has 14 residues. The V segment lost 1 base and the J segment 4 bases; nucleotides outside the gene matches: 4. CDR3 residues: CASSEWGGGYEQYF. The CDR3 DNA sequence: TGTGCCAGCAGTGAATGGGGGGGAGGGTACGAGCAGTACTTC.

The rearrangement uses TRBV27 and TRBJ2-3, with 12 nucleotides matching TRBD2. V trimming: 4 bases; J trimming: 3 bases; junction bases outside the gene matches: 8. Germline V gene lookup returns CDR1 MNHEY and CDR2 SMNVEV (reference sequence). The CDR3 runs to 17 residues. DNA of the CDR3: TGTGCCAGCAGTTCGCAGATGACTAGCGGGAGAACAGATACGCAGTATTTT. This sequence encodes CASSSQMTSGRTDTQYF.

The chain combines TRBV4-3 with TRBJ2-7; 8 bases are a match to TRBD2. V lost 0 bases, J lost 2 bases, and 12 bases stayed unmatched. The CDR3 consists of 18 residues. CDR1 and CDR2 from the germline V gene are LGHNA and YSLEER. Here the CDR3 DNA reads TGCGCCAGCAGCCAAGAGTCGCACTATGCGGGAGGCCCCTACGAGCAGTACTTC. This codes for CASSQESHYAGGPYEQYF.

This chain connects TRBV5-6 to TRBJ2-7; TRBD2 matches at 8 bases. The CDR3 spans 15 residues. J lost 1 base, V lost 3 bases, and 6 bases had no gene match. Germline V gene lookup returns CDR1 SGHDT and CDR2 YYEEEE. The CDR3 loop reads CASSSQREMSYEQYF. The CDR3 DNA is TGTGCCAGCAGCTCACAGCGGGAGATGTCCTACGAGCAGTACTTC.

This clone came up a few times. V and J are TRBV2 and TRBJ2-5, with D tentatively TRBD2 (5 bases). CDR3 length: 13 residues. Per germline, CDR1 SNHLY and CDR2 FYNNEI. V was shortened by 11 bases and J by 5 bases, with 18 bases between the two germline ends. The CDR3 spells CARTGYERETQYF. The CDR3 nucleotides read TGTGCCCGAACGGGGTACGAGAGGGAGACCCAGTACTTC. Full variable domain (remainder filled in from reference TRBV2 and TRBJ2-5): EPEVTQTPSHQVTQMGQEVILRCVPISNHLYFYWYRQILGQKVEFLVSFYNNEISEKSEIFDDQFSVERPDGSNFTLKIRSTKLEDSAMYFCARTGYERETQYFGPGTRLLVL.

V and J are TRBV7-9 and TRBJ2-7; D unclear. CDR1 is SEHNR and CDR2 is FQNEAQ in the germline V gene (reference sequence). Trimming left V 1 base short and J 5 bases short, with 9 bases between. This CDR3 is 13 amino acids long. The chain's CDR3 is CASSLDIRDEQYF. CDR3 coding DNA: TGTGCCAGCAGCTTAGACATACGGGACGAGCAGTACTTC.